Listed below are T cell receptor beta chains from one sample, sequenced in a study of shared clonotypes between healthy human individuals. Produced via immunoSEQ multiplex PCR; TCRdb's table is partial and in-frame only. The sample shows hundreds of thousands of clones, about 91% of them seen only once. The sequenced material came from naive CD8+ T cells sorted from blood. All receptors derive from a man aged 25 to 45 in good health. Both conserved end residues are part of each CDR3. Each record gives: D gene, J gene, clone size, V gene, CDR3 protein, CDR3 DNA. A D gene is named only where the DNA matches it firmly. Expanded clones are given a class, and other clones once, few, many or no size at all.

NA | TRBJ2-1 | NA | TRBV2 | CAINREEAVNYNEQFF | TGTGCCATCAATAGGGAGGAAGCGGTAAACTACAATGAGCAGTTCTTC
TRBD2 | TRBJ2-7 | NA | TRBV27 | CASSVGLASEQYF | TGTGCCAGCAGTGTGGGACTAGCGTCCGAGCAGTACTTC
NA | TRBJ2-1 | NA | TRBV29-1 | CSVELRFNEQFF | TGCAGCGTTGAACTCCGTTTCAATGAGCAGTTCTTC
TRBD1 | TRBJ2-5 | NA | TRBV28 | CASSLQQGWGTQYF | TGTGCCAGCAGTTTACAACAGGGGTGGGGGACCCAGTACTTC
NA | TRBJ1-1 | NA | TRBV28 | CASSTGWTVEAFF | TGTGCCAGCAGTACAGGATGGACGGTTGAAGCTTTCTTT
NA | TRBJ2-7 | NA | TRBV7-9 | CASRGDGGYEQYF | TGTGCCAGCAGGGGGGACGGAGGTTACGAGCAGTACTTC
NA | TRBJ1-2 | NA | TRBV5-1 | CASSLGLTDMNNYGYTF | TGCGCCAGCAGCTTGGGACTGACGGACATGAATAACTATGGCTACACCTTC
NA | TRBJ2-3 | once | TRBV11-2 | CASSPGAATDTQYF | TGTGCCAGCAGCCCAGGGGCAGCCACAGATACGCAGTATTTT
NA | TRBJ2-7 | few | TRBV27 | CASSSSSYEQYF | TGTGCCAGCAGTTCCTCTAGCTACGAGCAGTACTTC
NA | TRBJ1-5 | NA | TRBV6-1 | CAGGRQHSNQPQHF | TGTGCCGGGGGGAGACAGCATAGCAATCAGCCCCAGCATTTT
NA | TRBJ2-3 | NA | TRBV6-5 | CASSYLRGADTQYF | TGTGCCAGCAGTTACTTAAGGGGAGCAGATACGCAGTATTTT
NA | TRBJ1-5 | NA | TRBV9 | CASSVGAGAQPQHF | TGTGCCAGCAGCGTAGGCGCAGGGGCCCAGCCCCAGCATTTT
NA | TRBJ1-1 | NA | TRBV27 | CASSQTGVHTEAFF | TGTGCCAGCAGTCAAACGGGAGTTCACACTGAAGCTTTCTTT
NA | TRBJ2-2 | NA | TRBV5-1 | CASSLDSTNTGELFF | TGCGCCAGCAGCTTGGACAGCACGAACACCGGGGAGCTGTTTTTT
TRBD1 | TRBJ1-2 | NA | TRBV25-1 | CASSDWTGGEGYTF | TGTGCCAGCAGTGATTGGACAGGGGGCGAGGGCTACACCTTC
NA | TRBJ2-7 | NA | TRBV5-6 | CASSLNIGTGALEQYF | TGTGCCAGCAGCTTAAACATCGGGACCGGGGCCCTCGAGCAGTACTTC
TRBD1 | TRBJ2-5 | NA | TRBV14 | CASSQPRGQPRGRETQYF | TGTGCCAGCAGCCAACCCAGGGGACAGCCCAGAGGGCGAGAGACCCAGTACTTC
NA | TRBJ2-5 | NA | TRBV7-9 | CASSLGLQETQYF | TGTGCCAGCAGCTTAGGACTACAAGAGACCCAGTACTTC
NA | TRBJ1-4 | NA | TRBV5-4 | CASSHRTDEKLFF | TGTGCCAGCAGTCACCGGACTGATGAAAAACTGTTTTTT
NA | TRBJ2-1 | NA | TRBV7-3 | CASSDSYNEQFF | TGTGCCAGCAGCGATAGCTACAATGAGCAGTTCTTC
NA | TRBJ2-1 | NA | TRBV9 | CASSVSPPVF | TGTGCCAGCAGCGTTAGTCCCCCGGTCTTC
TRBD2 | TRBJ2-7 | NA | TRBV10-3 | CAISGLGRGGDEQYF | TGTGCCATCAGTGGCCTCGGGCGGGGGGGGGACGAGCAGTACTTC
NA | TRBJ2-1 | NA | TRBV14 | CASSHPQSYNEQFF | TGTGCCAGCAGCCATCCCCAGAGTTACAATGAGCAGTTCTTC
NA | TRBJ2-5 | NA | TRBV29-1 | CSVEPGVEGVQETQYF | TGCAGCGTTGAACCAGGAGTCGAGGGGGTCCAAGAGACCCAGTACTTC
NA | TRBJ2-1 | NA | TRBV4-1 | CASSQDRFSASGYEQFF | TGCGCCAGCAGCCAAGATCGGTTTAGCGCCTCGGGATATGAGCAGTTCTTC
NA | TRBJ2-1 | NA | TRBV30 | CASETGNNEQFF | TGTGCCTCCGAAACAGGGAACAATGAGCAGTTCTTC
NA | TRBJ1-2 | NA | TRBV6-6 | CASSDGNTYGYTF | TGTGCCAGCAGTGACGGGAACACGTATGGCTACACCTTC
NA | TRBJ2-3 | NA | TRBV7-9 | CASSPNGEDTQYF | TGTGCCAGCAGCCCCAACGGGGAAGATACGCAGTATTTT
NA | TRBJ1-4 | NA | TRBV5-4 | CASSLMGGPSFKDEKLFF | TGTGCCAGCAGCTTGATGGGGGGACCCTCCTTTAAGGATGAAAAACTGTTTTTT
TRBD2 | TRBJ2-1 | once | TRBV27 | CASSQRLAGSFYNEQFF | TGTGCCAGCAGCCAAAGACTAGCGGGGTCCTTCTACAATGAGCAGTTCTTC
NA | TRBJ1-1 | NA | TRBV28 | CASTPFTDSLNTEAFF | TGTGCCAGCACCCCTTTTACGGACAGTTTAAACACTGAAGCTTTCTTT
NA | TRBJ2-1 | NA | TRBV7-9 | CASIPAEIIYNEQFF | TGTGCCAGCATCCCGGCGGAAATAATATACAATGAGCAGTTCTTC
NA | TRBJ2-7 | NA | TRBV28 | CASSPDLGSSYEQYF | TGTGCCAGCAGCCCAGACCTAGGCAGCTCCTACGAGCAGTACTTC
NA | TRBJ1-2 | NA | TRBV29-1 | CSVDALLGRQLNYGYTF | TGCAGCGTTGATGCCCTACTGGGTAGACAGCTAAACTATGGCTACACCTTC
NA | TRBJ2-7 | NA | TRBV6-6 | CASSYPRTPGEQYF | TGTGCCAGCAGTTACCCCCGGACGCCGGGGGAGCAGTACTTC
NA | TRBJ1-2 | NA | TRBV10-1 | CASSESVTYGYTF | TGCGCCAGCAGTGAGTCGGTGACTTATGGCTACACCTTC
TRBD2 | TRBJ2-7 | NA | TRBV7-8 | CASSPNPPSGRANEQYF | TGTGCCAGCAGCCCTAATCCCCCTAGCGGGAGGGCCAACGAGCAGTACTTC
TRBD2 | TRBJ2-1 | NA | TRBV6-6 | CASSYSREGAGEQFF | TGTGCCAGCAGTTACTCGCGGGAGGGAGCGGGTGAGCAGTTCTTC
NA | TRBJ2-3 | NA | TRBV5-8 | CASSTGTTGGSSTDTQYF | TGTGCCAGCAGCACAGGGACAACCGGGGGCTCTAGCACAGATACGCAGTATTTT
NA | TRBJ1-5 | NA | TRBV5-1 | CASSLKGTQPQHF | TGCGCCAGCAGCTTGAAGGGGACCCAGCCCCAGCATTTT
TRBD2 | TRBJ2-3 | NA | TRBV2 | CASRSLAASTDTQYF | TGTGCCAGCCGTAGCCTAGCGGCTAGCACAGATACGCAGTATTTT
NA | TRBJ2-3 | NA | TRBV15 | CATSGTGLDTQYF | TGTGCCACCAGCGGCACAGGGTTAGATACGCAGTATTTT
TRBD1 | TRBJ2-3 | NA | TRBV5-8 | CASSPGQGTTDTQYF | TGTGCCAGCAGCCCGGGACAGGGGACCACAGATACGCAGTATTTT
NA | TRBJ2-7 | NA | TRBV13 | CASSFLSTAYEQYF | TGTGCCAGCAGCTTCCTATCAACGGCCTACGAGCAGTACTTC
NA | TRBJ1-1 | NA | TRBV19 | CASILGGANTEAFF | TGTGCCAGTATCCTCGGGGGGGCGAACACTGAAGCTTTCTTT
NA | TRBJ2-7 | NA | TRBV27 | CASSPYPSGLREQYF | TGTGCCAGCAGTCCATACCCCTCAGGGCTCCGCGAGCAGTACTTC
NA | TRBJ2-1 | NA | TRBV7-8 | CASSLIGRIDNEQFF | TGTGCCAGCAGCTTAATCGGCAGGATAGACAATGAGCAGTTCTTC
TRBD1 | TRBJ2-5 | NA | TRBV5-6 | CASRPWTGGRETQYF | TGTGCCAGCAGACCGTGGACAGGGGGCAGGGAGACCCAGTACTTC
TRBD1 | TRBJ2-7 | once | TRBV5-5 | CASRRGLARDEQYF | TGTGCCAGCAGAAGGGGGCTAGCTAGGGACGAGCAGTACTTC
NA | TRBJ2-1 | NA | TRBV7-9 | CASGGVAGSYNEQFF | TGTGCCAGCGGCGGTGTGGCAGGGTCCTACAATGAGCAGTTCTTC
TRBD2 | TRBJ2-7 | NA | TRBV2 | CASSERLAGFYEQYF | TGTGCCAGCAGTGAGCGACTAGCGGGATTCTACGAGCAGTACTTC
NA | TRBJ2-7 | few | TRBV6-1 | CASSQEGTGAVGQYF | TGTGCCAGCAGTCAAGAAGGGACGGGAGCGGTCGGGCAGTACTTC
TRBD1 | TRBJ2-3 | NA | TRBV27 | CASSLWAPGQGTDTQYF | TGTGCCAGCAGTTTATGGGCCCCGGGACAGGGAACAGATACGCAGTATTTT
NA | TRBJ2-2 | NA | TRBV5-4 | CASSLGSGTLAGELFF | TGTGCCAGCAGCTTGGGGTCAGGTACCCTCGCCGGGGAGCTGTTTTTT
TRBD1 | TRBJ1-2 | NA | TRBV19 | CASRYRDRRLYGYTF | TGTGCCAGTAGGTACAGGGACAGGAGACTCTATGGCTACACCTTC
TRBD2 | TRBJ2-1 | NA | TRBV7-8 | CASSLVASGRLNEQFF | TGTGCCAGCAGCTTGGTCGCTAGCGGGAGGTTAAATGAGCAGTTCTTC
NA | TRBJ2-7 | NA | TRBV7-9 | CASSFLNGAYEQYF | TGTGCCAGCAGCTTCTTGAACGGAGCCTACGAGCAGTACTTC